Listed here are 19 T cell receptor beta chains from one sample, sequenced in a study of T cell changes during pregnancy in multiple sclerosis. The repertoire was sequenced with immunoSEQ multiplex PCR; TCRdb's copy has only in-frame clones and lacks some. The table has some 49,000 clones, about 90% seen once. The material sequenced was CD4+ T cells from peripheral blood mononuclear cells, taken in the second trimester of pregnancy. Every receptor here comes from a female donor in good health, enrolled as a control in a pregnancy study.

The CDR3 DNA is TGTGCCAGCAGTAAGTCAGGATCGGGAGGACAGCCCCAGCATTTT. Its protein product is CASSKSGSGGQPQHF. V gene TRBV25-1 combines with J gene TRBJ1-5; D is unresolved. The CDR3 runs to 15 residues. Per germline, CDR1 MGHDK and CDR2 SYGVNS. V dropped 5 bases and J dropped 7 bases, with 18 bases sitting between them.

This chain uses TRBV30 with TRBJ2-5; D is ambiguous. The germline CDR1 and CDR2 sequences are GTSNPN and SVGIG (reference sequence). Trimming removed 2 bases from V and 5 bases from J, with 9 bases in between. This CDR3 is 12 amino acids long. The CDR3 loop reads CAWSKVGETQYF. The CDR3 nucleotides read TGTGCCTGGAGTAAAGTCGGGGAGACCCAGTACTTC.

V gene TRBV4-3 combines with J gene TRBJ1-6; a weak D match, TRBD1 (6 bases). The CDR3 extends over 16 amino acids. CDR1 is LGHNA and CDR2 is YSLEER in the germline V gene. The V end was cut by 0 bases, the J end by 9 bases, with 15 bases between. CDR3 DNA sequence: TGCGCCAGCAGCCAAGATGCGCAGGGGTGGGGTTCACCCCTCCACTTT. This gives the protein CASSQDAQGWGSPLHF.

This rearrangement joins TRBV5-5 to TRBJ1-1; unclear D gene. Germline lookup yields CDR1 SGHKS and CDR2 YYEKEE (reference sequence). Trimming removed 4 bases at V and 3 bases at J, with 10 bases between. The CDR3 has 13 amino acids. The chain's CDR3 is CASSTTVDTEAFF. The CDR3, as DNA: TGTGCCAGCAGCACAACAGTCGACACTGAAGCTTTCTTT.

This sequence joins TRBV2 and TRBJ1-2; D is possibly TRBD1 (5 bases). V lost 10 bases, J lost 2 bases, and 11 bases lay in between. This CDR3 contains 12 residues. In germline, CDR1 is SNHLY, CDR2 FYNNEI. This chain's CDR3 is CATAAGNYGYTF. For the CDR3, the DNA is TGTGCCACCGCGGCAGGGAACTATGGCTACACCTTC.

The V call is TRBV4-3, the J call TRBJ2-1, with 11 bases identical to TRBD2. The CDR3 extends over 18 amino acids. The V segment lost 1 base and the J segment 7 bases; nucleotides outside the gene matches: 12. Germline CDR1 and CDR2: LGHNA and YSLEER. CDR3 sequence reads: CASSQGPLAGGRRNEQFF. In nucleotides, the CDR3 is TGCGCCAGCAGCCAAGGCCCGCTAGCGGGGGGTCGTAGGAATGAGCAGTTCTTC.

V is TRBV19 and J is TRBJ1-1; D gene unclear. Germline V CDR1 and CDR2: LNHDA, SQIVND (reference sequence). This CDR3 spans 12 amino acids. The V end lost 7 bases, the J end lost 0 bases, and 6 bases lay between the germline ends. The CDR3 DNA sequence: TGTGCCAGTACCTCGTTGAACACTGAAGCTTTCTTT. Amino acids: CASTSLNTEAFF.

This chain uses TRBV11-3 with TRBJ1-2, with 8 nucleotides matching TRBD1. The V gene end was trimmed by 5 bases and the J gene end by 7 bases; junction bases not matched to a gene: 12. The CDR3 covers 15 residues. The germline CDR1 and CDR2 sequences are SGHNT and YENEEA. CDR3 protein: CASSRGPGQDPGYTF. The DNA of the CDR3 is TGTGCCAGCAGCCGGGGCCCGGGACAGGATCCTGGCTACACCTTC.

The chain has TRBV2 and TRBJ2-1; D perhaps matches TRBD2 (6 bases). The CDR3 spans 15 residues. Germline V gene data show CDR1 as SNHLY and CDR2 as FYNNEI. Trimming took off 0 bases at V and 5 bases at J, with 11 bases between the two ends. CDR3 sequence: CASSEALPGDNEQFF. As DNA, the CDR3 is TGTGCCAGCAGTGAAGCGCTTCCGGGGGACAATGAGCAGTTCTTC.

The CDR3 nucleotides are TGTGCCAGTAAGACAGGGACGCTTAATAATTCACCCCTCCACTTT. This encodes CASKTGTLNNSPLHF. The V call is TRBV6-5, the J call TRBJ1-6; 7 bases align to TRBD1. J lost 5 bases, V lost 9 bases, and 10 bases had no gene match. This CDR3 comprises 15 residues. CDR1 MNHEY and CDR2 SVGAGI come from the germline V gene.

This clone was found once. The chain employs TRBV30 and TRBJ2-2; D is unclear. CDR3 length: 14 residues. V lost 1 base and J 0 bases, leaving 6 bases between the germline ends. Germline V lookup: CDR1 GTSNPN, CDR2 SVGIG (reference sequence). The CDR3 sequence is CAWSDRANTGELFF. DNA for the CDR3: TGTGCCTGGAGTGACCGAGCGAACACCGGGGAGCTGTTTTTT.

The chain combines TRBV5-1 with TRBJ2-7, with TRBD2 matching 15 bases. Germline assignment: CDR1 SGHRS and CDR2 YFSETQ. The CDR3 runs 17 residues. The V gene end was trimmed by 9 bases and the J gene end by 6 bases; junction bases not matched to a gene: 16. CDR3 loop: CATRRTSGGAGPSEQYF. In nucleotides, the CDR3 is TGCGCCACCCGACGGACTAGCGGGGGGGCTGGCCCCTCCGAGCAGTACTTC. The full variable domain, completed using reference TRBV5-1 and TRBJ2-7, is KAGVTQTPRYLIKTRGQQVTLSCSPISGHRSVSWYQQTPGQGLQFLFEYFSETQRNKGNFPGRFSGRQFSNSRSEMNVSTLELGDSALYLCATRRTSGGAGPSEQYFGPGTRLTVT.

Here the CDR3 DNA reads TGTGCCAGCAGCTCTACCCCAGGGAACTCTGGAAACACCATATATTTT. Translation gives CASSSTPGNSGNTIYF. The chain joins TRBV5-6 to TRBJ1-3; D is perhaps TRBD1 (5 bases). Germline lookup yields CDR1 SGHDT and CDR2 YYEEEE. This CDR3 is built from 16 residues. The V end was cut by 3 bases, the J end by 0 bases, with 13 bases between.

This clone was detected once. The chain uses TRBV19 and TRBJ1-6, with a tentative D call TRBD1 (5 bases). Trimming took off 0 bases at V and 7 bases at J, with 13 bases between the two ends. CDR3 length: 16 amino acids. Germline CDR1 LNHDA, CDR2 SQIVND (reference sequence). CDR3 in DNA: TGTGCCAGTAGTATAGACCGCAGGGTAGGGAATTCACCCCTCCACTTT. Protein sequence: CASSIDRRVGNSPLHF.

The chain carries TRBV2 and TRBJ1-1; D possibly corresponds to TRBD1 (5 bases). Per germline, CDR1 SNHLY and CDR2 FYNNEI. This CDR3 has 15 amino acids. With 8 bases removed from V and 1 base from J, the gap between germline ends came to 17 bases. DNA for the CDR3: TGTGCCAGCCAACAGGAACTCTTGCCGAACACTGAAGCTTTCTTT. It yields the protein CASQQELLPNTEAFF. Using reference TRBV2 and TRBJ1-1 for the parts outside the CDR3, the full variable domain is EPEVTQTPSHQVTQMGQEVILRCVPISNHLYFYWYRQILGQKVEFLVSFYNNEISEKSEIFDDQFSVERPDGSNFTLKIRSTKLEDSAMYFCASQQELLPNTEAFFGQGTRLTVV.

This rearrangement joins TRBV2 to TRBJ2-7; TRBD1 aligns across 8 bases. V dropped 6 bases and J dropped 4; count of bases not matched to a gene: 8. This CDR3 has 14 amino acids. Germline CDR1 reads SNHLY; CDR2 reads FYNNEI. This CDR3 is CASSLGQGKYEQYF. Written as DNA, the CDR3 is TGTGCCAGCAGCCTTGGACAGGGAAAGTACGAGCAGTACTTC.

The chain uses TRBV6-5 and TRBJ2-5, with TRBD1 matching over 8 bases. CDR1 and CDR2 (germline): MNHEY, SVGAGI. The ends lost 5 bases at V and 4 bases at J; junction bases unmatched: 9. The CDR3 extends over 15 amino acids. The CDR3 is CASSRPGQAGETQYF. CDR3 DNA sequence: TGTGCCAGCAGTAGACCGGGACAGGCCGGAGAGACCCAGTACTTC.

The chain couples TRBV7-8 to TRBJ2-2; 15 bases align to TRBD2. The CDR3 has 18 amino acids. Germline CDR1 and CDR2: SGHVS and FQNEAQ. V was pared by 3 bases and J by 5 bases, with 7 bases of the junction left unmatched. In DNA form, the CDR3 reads TGTGCCAGCAGCTTCTATACCGGGACTAGCGGGGGGACCGGGGAGCTGTTTTTT. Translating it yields CASSFYTGTSGGTGELFF.

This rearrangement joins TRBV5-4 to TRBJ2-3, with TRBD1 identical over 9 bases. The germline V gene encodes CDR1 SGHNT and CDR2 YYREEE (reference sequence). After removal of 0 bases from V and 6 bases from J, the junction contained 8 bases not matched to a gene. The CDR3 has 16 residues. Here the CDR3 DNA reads TGTGCCAGCAGCTTGGCCGGGACAGGGAGGGTGGATACGCAGTATTTT. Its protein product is CASSLAGTGRVDTQYF.